One sample yielded the 17 T cell receptor beta chains listed below, sequenced in a study of T-cell reconstitution after alpha-beta-depleted transplantation in children. Preparation of the TCRbeta library was carried out with unique molecular identifiers. TCRdb reanalysed the PCR reads using MiXCR and keeps one entry per CDR3 protein. This table has approximately 200,000 distinct CDR3 sequences, about 6% appearing once. The sequences come from PBMCs, collected before TCRalphabeta/CD19-depleted stem cell transplant. The receptor set was obtained from a girl in the first two years of life with combined immunodeficiency, due to receive a stem cell transplant.

The sample holds many counts of this clonotype. The chain is built from TRBV3-1 and TRBJ2-3; D ambiguous. Trimming stripped 2 bases from V and 5 bases from J, with 5 bases between. Germline V gives CDR1 LGHDT, CDR2 YNNKEL (reference sequence). CDR3 size: 12 residues. CDR3 DNA sequence: TGTGCCAGCAGCCAACCCCAAGATACGCAGTATTTT. Residues: CASSQPQDTQYF.

The chain is built from TRBV7-6 and TRBJ2-1, with TRBD1 identical over 7 bases. V trimming: 1 base; J trimming: 0 bases; junction bases outside the gene matches: 12. Germline loops: CDR1 SGHVS, CDR2 FNYEAQ. There are 19 residues in the CDR3. In nucleotides, the CDR3 is TGTGCCAGCAGCTTAGTTGGGACAGTCCGTCGTACCTCCTACAATGAGCAGTTCTTC. Translated, it gives CASSLVGTVRRTSYNEQFF.

In its sample, this clonotype was seen many times. V and J are TRBV6-5 and TRBJ2-2; 14 nucleotides match TRBD2. The V segment lost 6 bases and the J segment 8 bases; nucleotides outside the gene matches: 8. CDR1 is MNHEY and CDR2 is SVGAGI in the germline V gene. This CDR3 has 16 residues. CDR3 amino acids: CASRPWTSGRTGELFF. As DNA, the CDR3 is TGTGCCAGCAGACCCTGGACTAGCGGGAGGACTGGGGAGCTGTTTTTT.

This clonotype was counted at least ten times. The CDR3 here is CASSTPGSLTDTQYF. The DNA of the CDR3 is TGTGCCAGCAGTACCCCCGGGTCCCTCACAGATACGCAGTATTTT. The chain employs TRBV6-5 and TRBJ2-3; D not certain. V was pared by 5 bases and J by 2 bases, with 14 bases between. Germline values: CDR1 MNHEY, CDR2 SVGAGI. The CDR3 totals 15 residues.

The chain uses TRBV5-4 and TRBJ2-2; 9 bases align to TRBD2. J gave up 4 bases and V 4 bases, and 8 bases lay outside the gene matches. CDR1 is SGHNT and CDR2 is YYREEE in the germline V gene (reference sequence). The CDR3 totals 16 residues. The CDR3 region has the DNA TGTGCCAGCAGCCCGGCGGGACTAGCAGGCACCGGGGAGCTGTTTTTT. Encoded protein: CASSPAGLAGTGELFF.

This clonotype was observed at least ten times. The chain couples TRBV11-2 to TRBJ2-3; 7 bases map to TRBD1. The CDR3 runs to 15 residues. The germline CDR1 and CDR2 sequences are SGHAT and FQNNGV. J was trimmed by 7 bases and V by 5 bases; bases with no gene match: 12. The CDR3 reads CASSPSGQAQYTQYF. The CDR3 nucleotides are TGTGCCAGCAGCCCATCCGGACAGGCGCAATATACGCAGTATTTT.

This clonotype was seen more than once but under ten times. The V call is TRBV18, the J call TRBJ1-1, with 7 bases that match TRBD1. Trimming took 4 bases from V and 2 from J; bases not matched to a gene: 13. This CDR3 region has 17 residues. From germline, CDR1 is KGHSH and CDR2 LQKENI. CDR3 nucleotides: TGTGCCAGCTCACTAGTTCGCCAGGGGGAGGAAAACACTGAAGCTTTCTTT. This gives the protein CASSLVRQGEENTEAFF.

This clonotype was seen at least ten times. The gene calls are TRBV28 and TRBJ2-7; D not resolved. Trimming took off 4 bases at V and 0 bases at J, with 10 bases between the two ends. CDR1 is MDHEN, CDR2 SYDVKM, per germline. The CDR3 runs 14 residues. The CDR3 sequence: CASSSPTDSYEQYF. CDR3 coding DNA: TGTGCCAGCAGTTCCCCGACGGACTCCTACGAGCAGTACTTC.

At least ten counts were recorded for this clonotype. The V gene is TRBV7-9, the J gene TRBJ1-1; unclear D gene. The V end lost 1 base, the J end lost 2 bases, and 11 bases lay between the germline ends. This CDR3 has 15 amino acids. Germline lookup yields CDR1 SEHNR and CDR2 FQNEAQ (reference sequence). CDR3 DNA sequence: TGTGCCAGCAGCTTAGTATCGGTTCAAAACACTGAAGCTTTCTTT. It codes for CASSLVSVQNTEAFF.

Many counts were recorded for this clonotype. V and J are TRBV5-1 and TRBJ2-2, with 8 positions matching TRBD1. The CDR3 runs to 15 residues. Germline CDR1 and CDR2: SGHRS and YFSETQ. J gave up 4 bases and V 5 bases, and 7 bases lay outside the gene matches. The chain's CDR3 is CASRTGQGITGELFF. As DNA, the CDR3 is TGCGCCAGCAGGACCGGACAGGGCATCACCGGGGAGCTGTTTTTT.

This clonotype occurred many times. The V and J genes are TRBV5-1 and TRBJ2-3, with TRBD2 matching over 9 bases. Germline-derived CDR1 and CDR2 are SGHRS and YFSETQ. This CDR3 contains 17 residues. J was trimmed by 4 bases and V by 4 bases; bases with no gene match: 13. The CDR3 protein is CASSLKEGTSLPDTQYF. DNA for the CDR3: TGCGCCAGCAGCCTAAAGGAGGGGACTAGCCTCCCAGATACGCAGTATTTT.

This clonotype was recorded many times. J is TRBJ1-2 and V is TRBV20-1; maybe TRBD1 (5 bases). V was clipped by 3 bases and J by 2 bases, with 7 bases between them. The CDR3 has 12 amino acids. The germline V gene has CDR1 DFQATT and CDR2 SNEGSKA (reference sequence). Written as DNA, the CDR3 is TGCAGTGCTAGGGGGGACAACTATGGCTACACCTTC. This gives the protein CSARGDNYGYTF.

This clonotype was counted ten times or more. The V gene is TRBV7-2, the J gene TRBJ2-7; 11 bases are shared with TRBD2. J lost 5 bases, V lost 6 bases, and 9 bases had no gene match. The V gene's germline CDR1 is SGHTA and CDR2 FQGNSA. The CDR3 spans 15 residues. For the CDR3, the DNA is TGTGCCAGCAGACCCCCTAGCGGGAGGCACCACGAGCAGTACTTC. As protein: CASRPPSGRHHEQYF.

This clonotype was seen only a few times. The chain carries TRBV4-3 and TRBJ1-2; 11 bases map to TRBD1. The germline V gene has CDR1 LGHNA and CDR2 YSLEER. After removal of 1 base from V and 5 bases from J, the junction contained 6 bases not matched to a gene. This CDR3 has 16 amino acids. CDR3 loop: CASSQGTGGARYGYTF. CDR3 DNA sequence: TGCGCCAGCAGCCAAGGGACAGGGGGCGCGAGATATGGCTACACCTTC.

In this sample, this clonotype turned up many times. The rearrangement links TRBV15 to TRBJ2-5; tentatively, D is TRBD2 (6 bases). Trimming removed 3 bases at V and 5 bases at J, with 19 bases between. Germline values: CDR1 LNHNV, CDR2 YYDKDF (reference sequence). The CDR3 has 16 amino acids. CDR3: CATSSMGLAQRETQYF. CDR3 DNA sequence: TGTGCCACCAGCAGCATGGGACTTGCCCAGAGGGAGACCCAGTACTTC.

This clonotype was seen ten or more times. This rearrangement joins TRBV25-1 to TRBJ2-1; 10 bases line up with TRBD2. The CDR3 extends over 16 amino acids. Germline CDR1 and CDR2: MGHDK and SYGVNS. With 3 bases clipped from V and 9 bases from J, the junction kept 11 bases outside the gene matches. CDR3 sequence (DNA): TGTGCCAGCAGTGATATAGGGCTAGCGGGAGAAAGTGAGCAGTTCTTC. It encodes CASSDIGLAGESEQFF. The entire variable domain, with the rest obtained from reference TRBV25-1 and TRBJ2-1, is as follows: EADIYQTPRYLVIGTGKKITLECSQTMGHDKMYWYQQDPGMELHLIHYSYGVNSTEKGDLSSESTVSRIRTEHFPLTLESARPSHTSQYLCASSDIGLAGESEQFFGPGTRLTVL.

The table lists this clonotype with many counts. The chain joins TRBV6-2 or TRBV6-3 to TRBJ2-5; D remains ambiguous. Per the germline V gene, CDR1 is MNHEY and CDR2 is SVGEGT. The CDR3 is 13 residues long. V was shortened by 6 bases and J by 4 bases, with 12 bases between the two germline ends. CDR3 in amino acids: CASSHQAGETQYF. CDR3 bases: TGTGCCAGCAGCCACCAGGCCGGAGAGACCCAGTACTTC.